The source of this TCR beta chain is a study of PD-1 blockade in classical Hodgkin lymphoma. This table comes from immunoSEQ multiplex PCR, and its TCRdb copy is limited to in-frame clones, with some not included. The sample contains 20,000 to 25,000 clones, more than 70% of which appear only once. Germline CDR1 is MNHEY and CDR2 is SVGAGI. V was pared by 7 bases and J by 6 bases, with 12 bases between. CDR3 size: 13 residues. The time point was: cycle 4 day 1 (C4D1), after more than five weeks of nivolumab. No patient escaped relapse after autologous stem cell transplantation, and brentuximab vedotin exposure varied.

This chain uses TRBV6-5 with TRBJ1-4, with D possibly matching TRBD1 (6 bases). The source material was peripheral blood mononuclear cells (PBMCs), sampled before the fourth cycle of nivolumab. This TCR was recovered from a human donor with classical Hodgkin lymphoma. In DNA, the CDR3 is TGTGCCAGCAAGGGGGTCTTAGATGAAAAACTGTTTTTT. Translation: CASKGVLDEKLFF.